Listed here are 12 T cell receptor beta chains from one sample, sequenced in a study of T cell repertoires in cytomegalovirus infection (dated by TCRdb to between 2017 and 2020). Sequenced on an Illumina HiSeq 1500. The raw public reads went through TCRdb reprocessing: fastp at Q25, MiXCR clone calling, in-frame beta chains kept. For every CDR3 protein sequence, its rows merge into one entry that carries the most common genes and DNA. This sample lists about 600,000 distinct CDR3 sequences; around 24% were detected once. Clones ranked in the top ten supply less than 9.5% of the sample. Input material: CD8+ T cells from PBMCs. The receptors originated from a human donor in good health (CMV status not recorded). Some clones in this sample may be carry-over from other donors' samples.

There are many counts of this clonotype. DNA of the CDR3: TGTGCCAGCAGCGCAGGGGGTGAAGCTTTCTTT. This encodes CASSAGGEAFF. The chain links TRBV7-9 to TRBJ1-1, with 7 bases matching TRBD1. This CDR3 contains 11 residues. V lost 5 bases and J lost 7; bases outside the gene matches: 1. From germline, CDR1 is SEHNR and CDR2 FQNEAQ (reference sequence). The full variable domain, rest sourced from reference TRBV7-9 and TRBJ1-1, is DTGVSQNPRHKITKRGQNVTFRCDPISEHNRLYWYRQTLGQGPEFLTYFQNEAQLEKSRLLSDRFSAERPKGSFSTLEIQRTEQGDSAMYLCASSAGGEAFFGQGTRLTVV.

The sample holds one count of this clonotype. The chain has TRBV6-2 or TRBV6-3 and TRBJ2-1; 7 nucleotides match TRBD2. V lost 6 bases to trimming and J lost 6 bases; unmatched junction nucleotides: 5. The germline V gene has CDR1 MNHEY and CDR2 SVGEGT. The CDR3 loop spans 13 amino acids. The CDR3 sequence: CASRRGSPNEQFF. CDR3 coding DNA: TGTGCCAGCAGGCGGGGGTCCCCCAATGAGCAGTTCTTC.

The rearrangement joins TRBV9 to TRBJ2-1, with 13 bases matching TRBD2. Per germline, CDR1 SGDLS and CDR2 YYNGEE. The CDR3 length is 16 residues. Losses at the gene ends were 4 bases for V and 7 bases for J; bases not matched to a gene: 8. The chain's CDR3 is CASSPTPGLAGNEQFF. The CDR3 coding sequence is TGTGCCAGCAGCCCCACCCCGGGACTAGCGGGGAATGAGCAGTTCTTC.

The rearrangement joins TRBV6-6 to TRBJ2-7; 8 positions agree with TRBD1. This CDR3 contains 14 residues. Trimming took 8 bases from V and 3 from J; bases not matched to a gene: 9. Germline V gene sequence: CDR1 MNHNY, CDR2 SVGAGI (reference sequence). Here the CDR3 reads CASCHRTGNYEQYF. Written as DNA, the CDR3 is TGTGCCAGCTGTCACCGGACAGGGAACTACGAGCAGTACTTC.

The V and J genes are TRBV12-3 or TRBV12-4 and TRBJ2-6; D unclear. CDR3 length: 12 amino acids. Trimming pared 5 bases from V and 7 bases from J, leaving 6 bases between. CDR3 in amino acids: CASSPLANVLTF. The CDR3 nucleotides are TGTGCCAGCAGTCCCTTAGCCAACGTCCTGACTTTC.

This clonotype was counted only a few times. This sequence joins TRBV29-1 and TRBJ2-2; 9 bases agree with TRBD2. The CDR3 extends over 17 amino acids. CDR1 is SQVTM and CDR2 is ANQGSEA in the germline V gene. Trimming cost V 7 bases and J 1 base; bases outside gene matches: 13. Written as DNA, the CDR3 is TGCAGCGCGTTGGACCCGGGACTAGCAGAGAACACCGGGGAGCTGTTTTTT. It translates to CSALDPGLAENTGELFF.

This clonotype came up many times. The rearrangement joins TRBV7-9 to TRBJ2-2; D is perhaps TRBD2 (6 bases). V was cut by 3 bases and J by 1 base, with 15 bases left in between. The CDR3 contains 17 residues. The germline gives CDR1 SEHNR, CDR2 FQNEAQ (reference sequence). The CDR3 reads CASSFITTGRNTGELFF. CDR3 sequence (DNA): TGTGCCAGCAGCTTCATCACCACCGGGAGGAACACCGGGGAGCTGTTTTTT.

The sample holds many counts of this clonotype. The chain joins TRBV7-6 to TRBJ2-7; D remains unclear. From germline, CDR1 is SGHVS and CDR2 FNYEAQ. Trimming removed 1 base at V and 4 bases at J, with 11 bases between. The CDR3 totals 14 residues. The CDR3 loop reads CASSLGGERYEQYF. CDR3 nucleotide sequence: TGTGCCAGCAGCTTAGGAGGTGAAAGGTACGAGCAGTACTTC.

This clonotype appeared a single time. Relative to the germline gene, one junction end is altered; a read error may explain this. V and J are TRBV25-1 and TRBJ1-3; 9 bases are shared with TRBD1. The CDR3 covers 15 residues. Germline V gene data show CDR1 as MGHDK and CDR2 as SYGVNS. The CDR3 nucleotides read TGTGCCAACAGTCACCGGGACAGGGCTGGAAACACCATATATTTT. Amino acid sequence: CANSHRDRAGNTIYF.

The DNA for the CDR3 is TGTGCCAGCAGCTGGGGGGCAGCGAACTCTGGAAACACCATATATTTT. Its protein product is CASSWGAANSGNTIYF. The genes are TRBV5-8 and TRBJ1-3; D may be TRBD1 (6 bases). This CDR3 has 16 amino acids. V was clipped by 3 bases and J by 0 bases, with 13 bases between them. From germline, CDR1 is SGHTS and CDR2 YDEGEE.

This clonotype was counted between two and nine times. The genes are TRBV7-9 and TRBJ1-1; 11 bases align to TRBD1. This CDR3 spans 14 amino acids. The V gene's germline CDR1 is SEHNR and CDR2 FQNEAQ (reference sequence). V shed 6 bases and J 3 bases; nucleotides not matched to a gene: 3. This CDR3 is CASRQGQGDTEAFF. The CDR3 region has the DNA TGTGCCAGCAGACAGGGACAGGGGGACACTGAAGCTTTCTTT.

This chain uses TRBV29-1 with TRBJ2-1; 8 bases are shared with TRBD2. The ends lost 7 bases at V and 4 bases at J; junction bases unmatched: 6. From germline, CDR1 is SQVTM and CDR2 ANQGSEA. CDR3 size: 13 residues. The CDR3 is CSAKLADYNEQFF. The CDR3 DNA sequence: TGCAGCGCTAAACTAGCGGATTACAATGAGCAGTTCTTC.